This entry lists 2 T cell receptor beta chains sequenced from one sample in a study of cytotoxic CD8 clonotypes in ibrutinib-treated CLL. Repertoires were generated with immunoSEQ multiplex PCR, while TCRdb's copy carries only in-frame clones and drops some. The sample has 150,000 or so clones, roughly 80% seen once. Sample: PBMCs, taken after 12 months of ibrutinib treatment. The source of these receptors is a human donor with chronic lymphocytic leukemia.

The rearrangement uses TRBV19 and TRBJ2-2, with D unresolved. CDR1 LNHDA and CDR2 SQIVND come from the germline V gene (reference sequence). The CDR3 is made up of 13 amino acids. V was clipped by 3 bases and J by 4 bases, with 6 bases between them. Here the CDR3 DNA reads TGTGCCAGTAGTATTAGGATCACCGGGGAGCTGTTTTTT. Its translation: CASSIRITGELFF.

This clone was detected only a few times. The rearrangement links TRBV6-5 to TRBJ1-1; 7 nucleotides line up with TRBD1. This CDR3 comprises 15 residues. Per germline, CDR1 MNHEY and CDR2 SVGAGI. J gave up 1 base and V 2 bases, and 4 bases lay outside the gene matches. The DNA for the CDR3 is TGTGCCAGCAGTTACCCGGGACAGAAGAACACTGAAGCTTTCTTT. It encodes CASSYPGQKNTEAFF.